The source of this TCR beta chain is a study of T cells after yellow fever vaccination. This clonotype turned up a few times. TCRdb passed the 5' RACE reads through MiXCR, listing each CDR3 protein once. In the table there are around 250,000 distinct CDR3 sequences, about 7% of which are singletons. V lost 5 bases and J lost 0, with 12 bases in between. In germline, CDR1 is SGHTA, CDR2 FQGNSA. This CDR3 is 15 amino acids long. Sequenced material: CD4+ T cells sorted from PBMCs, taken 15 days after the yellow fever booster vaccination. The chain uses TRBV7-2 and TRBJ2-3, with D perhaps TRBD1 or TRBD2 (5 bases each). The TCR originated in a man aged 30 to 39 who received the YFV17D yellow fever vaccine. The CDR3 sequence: CASSNRGASTDTQYF. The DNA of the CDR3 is TGTGCCAGCAGCAATAGGGGAGCGAGCACAGATACGCAGTATTTT. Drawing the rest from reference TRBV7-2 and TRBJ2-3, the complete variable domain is GAGVSQSPSNKVTEKGKDVELRCDPISGHTALYWYRQSLGQGLEFLIYFQGNSAPDKSGLPSDRFSAERTGGSVSTLTIQRTQQEDSAVYLCASSNRGASTDTQYFGPGTRLTVL.